This T cell receptor beta chain was documented in a study of blood T cell repertoires in COVID-19. The germline V gene has CDR1 DFQATT and CDR2 SNEGSKA (reference sequence). CDR3 length: 12 residues. V was shortened by 3 bases and J by 6 bases, with 12 bases between the two germline ends. The assay was immunoSEQ multiplex PCR, and TCRdb's table has in-frame clones only and misses some. Here the sample spans 140,000 or so clones, 75% to 85% being singletons. Sequencing was done on a sample of peripheral blood. The TCR sequence derives from a man aged 60-69 years with acute or convalescent COVID-19. J is TRBJ2-7 and V is TRBV20-1; D gene uncertain. CDR3 sequence: CSASVSPPEQYF. The CDR3 bases are TGCAGTGCTAGTGTAAGCCCCCCCGAGCAGTACTTC.